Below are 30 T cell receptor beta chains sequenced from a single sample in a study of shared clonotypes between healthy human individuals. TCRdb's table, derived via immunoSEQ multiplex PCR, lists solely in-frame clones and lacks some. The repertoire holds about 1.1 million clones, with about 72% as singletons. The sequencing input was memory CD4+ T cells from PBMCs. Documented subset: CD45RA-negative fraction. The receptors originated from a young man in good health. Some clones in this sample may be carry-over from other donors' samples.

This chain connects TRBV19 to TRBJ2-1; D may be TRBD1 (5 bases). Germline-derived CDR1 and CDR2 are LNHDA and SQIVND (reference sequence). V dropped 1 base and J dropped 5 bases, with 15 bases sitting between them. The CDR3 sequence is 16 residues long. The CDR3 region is CASSIVRASVNNEQFF. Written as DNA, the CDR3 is TGTGCCAGTAGTATAGTCAGGGCTAGTGTCAACAATGAGCAGTTCTTC.

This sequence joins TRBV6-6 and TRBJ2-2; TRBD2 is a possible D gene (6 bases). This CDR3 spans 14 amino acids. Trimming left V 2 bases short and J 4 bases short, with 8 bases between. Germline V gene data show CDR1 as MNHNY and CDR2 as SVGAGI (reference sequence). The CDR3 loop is CASSYTGVTGELFF. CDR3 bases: TGTGCCAGCAGTTACACGGGGGTCACCGGGGAGCTGTTTTTT.

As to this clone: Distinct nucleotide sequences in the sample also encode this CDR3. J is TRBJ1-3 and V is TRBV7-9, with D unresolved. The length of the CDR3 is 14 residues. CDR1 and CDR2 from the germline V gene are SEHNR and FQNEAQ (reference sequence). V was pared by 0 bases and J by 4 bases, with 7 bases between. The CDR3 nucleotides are TGTGCCAGCAGCTTAGCCGGGGTAGGAAACACCATATATTTT. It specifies CASSLAGVGNTIYF.

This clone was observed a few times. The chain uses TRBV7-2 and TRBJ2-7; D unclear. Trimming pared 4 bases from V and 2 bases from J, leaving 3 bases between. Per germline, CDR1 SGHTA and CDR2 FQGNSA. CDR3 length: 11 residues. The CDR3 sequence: CASSSAYEQYF. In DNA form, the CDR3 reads TGTGCCAGCAGCTCGGCCTACGAGCAGTACTTC.

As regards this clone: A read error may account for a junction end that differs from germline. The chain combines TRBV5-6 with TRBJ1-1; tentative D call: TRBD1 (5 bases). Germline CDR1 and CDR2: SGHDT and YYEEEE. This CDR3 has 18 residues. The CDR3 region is CASNLAYSWGGSNAEAFF. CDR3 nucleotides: TGTGCCAGCAACTTGGCCTATTCCTGGGGGGGTAGTAATGCTGAAGCTTTCTTT.

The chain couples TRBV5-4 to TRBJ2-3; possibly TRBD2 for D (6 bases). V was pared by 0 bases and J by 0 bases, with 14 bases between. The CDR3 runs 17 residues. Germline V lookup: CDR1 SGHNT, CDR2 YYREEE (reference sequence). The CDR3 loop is CASSLDYSGRSTDTQYF. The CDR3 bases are TGTGCCAGCAGCTTGGATTACAGCGGGCGTAGCACAGATACGCAGTATTTT.

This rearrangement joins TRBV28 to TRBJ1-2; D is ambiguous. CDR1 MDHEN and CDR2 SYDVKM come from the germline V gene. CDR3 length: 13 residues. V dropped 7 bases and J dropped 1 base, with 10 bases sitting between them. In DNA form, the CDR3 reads TGTGCCAGCACCCCAGACGGTAACTATGGCTACACCTTC. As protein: CASTPDGNYGYTF.

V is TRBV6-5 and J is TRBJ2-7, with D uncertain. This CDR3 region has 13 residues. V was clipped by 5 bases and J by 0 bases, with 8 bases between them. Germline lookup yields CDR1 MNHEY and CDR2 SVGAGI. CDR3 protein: CASSLRSSYEQYF. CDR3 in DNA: TGTGCCAGCAGTCTTCGATCCTCCTACGAGCAGTACTTC.

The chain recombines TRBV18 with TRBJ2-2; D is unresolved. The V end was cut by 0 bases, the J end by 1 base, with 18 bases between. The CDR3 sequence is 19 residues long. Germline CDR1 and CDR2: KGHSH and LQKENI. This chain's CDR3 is CASSPPVSRRAENTGELFF. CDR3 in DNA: TGTGCCAGCTCACCACCGGTTAGTAGAAGGGCCGAGAACACCGGGGAGCTGTTTTTT.

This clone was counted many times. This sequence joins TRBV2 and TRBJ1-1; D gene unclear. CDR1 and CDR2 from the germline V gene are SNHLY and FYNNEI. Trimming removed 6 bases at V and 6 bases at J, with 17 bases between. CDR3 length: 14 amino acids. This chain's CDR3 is CASREEVTAPEAFF. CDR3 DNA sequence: TGTGCCAGCAGGGAGGAAGTAACCGCACCTGAAGCTTTCTTT.

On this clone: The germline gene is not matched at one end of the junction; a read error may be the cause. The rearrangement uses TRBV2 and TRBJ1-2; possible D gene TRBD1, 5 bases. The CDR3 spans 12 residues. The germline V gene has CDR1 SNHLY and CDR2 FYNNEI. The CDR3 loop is CASSPRDYGYTF. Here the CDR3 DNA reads TGTGCCAGCAGTCCTCGGGACTACGGCTACACCTTC.

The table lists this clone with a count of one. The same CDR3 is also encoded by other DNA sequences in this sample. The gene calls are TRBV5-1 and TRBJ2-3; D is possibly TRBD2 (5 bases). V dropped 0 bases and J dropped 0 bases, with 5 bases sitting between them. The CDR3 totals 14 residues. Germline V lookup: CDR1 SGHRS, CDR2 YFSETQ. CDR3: CASSLGGSTDTQYF. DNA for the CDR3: TGCGCCAGCAGCTTGGGAGGGAGCACAGATACGCAGTATTTT.

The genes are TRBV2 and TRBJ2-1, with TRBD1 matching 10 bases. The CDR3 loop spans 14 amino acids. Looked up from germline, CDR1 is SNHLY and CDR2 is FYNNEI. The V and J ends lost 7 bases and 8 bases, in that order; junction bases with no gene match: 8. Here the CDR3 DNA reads TGTGCCAGCACCCTGGGGACAGGGGAAGATGAGCAGTTCTTC. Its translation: CASTLGTGEDEQFF.

DNA for the CDR3: TGTGCCAGCATTCGACAGGGGGCGCAAAGCTATGGCTACACCTTC. It yields the protein CASIRQGAQSYGYTF. V usage is TRBV28 and J usage is TRBJ1-2; TRBD1 matches 10 bases. V lost 7 bases and J lost 4; bases outside the gene matches: 9. This CDR3 is built from 15 residues. Germline CDR1 reads MDHEN; CDR2 reads SYDVKM.

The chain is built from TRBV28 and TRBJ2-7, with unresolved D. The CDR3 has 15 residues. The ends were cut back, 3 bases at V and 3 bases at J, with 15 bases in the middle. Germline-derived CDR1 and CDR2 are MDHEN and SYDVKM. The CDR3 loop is CASSFPGVPIYEQYF. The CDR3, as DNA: TGTGCCAGCAGTTTCCCCGGAGTACCAATCTACGAGCAGTACTTC.

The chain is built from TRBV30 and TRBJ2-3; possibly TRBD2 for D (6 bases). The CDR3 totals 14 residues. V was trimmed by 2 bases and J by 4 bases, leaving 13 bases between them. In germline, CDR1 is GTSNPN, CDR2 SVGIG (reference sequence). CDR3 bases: TGTGCCTGGAGTCTCGGGGGTGGGTCAGATACGCAGTATTTT. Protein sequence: CAWSLGGGSDTQYF.

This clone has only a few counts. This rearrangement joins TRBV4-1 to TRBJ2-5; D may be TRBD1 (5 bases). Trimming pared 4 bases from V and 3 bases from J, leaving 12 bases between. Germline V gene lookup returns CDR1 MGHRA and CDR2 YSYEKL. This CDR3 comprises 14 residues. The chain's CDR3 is CASSPMGLKETQYF. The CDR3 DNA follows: TGCGCCAGCAGCCCCATGGGGCTGAAAGAGACCCAGTACTTC.

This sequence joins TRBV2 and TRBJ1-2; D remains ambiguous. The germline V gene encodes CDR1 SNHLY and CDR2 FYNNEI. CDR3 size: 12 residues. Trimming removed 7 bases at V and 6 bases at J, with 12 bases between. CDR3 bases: TGTGCCAGCAAATCCGTGGCCGATGGCTACACCTTC. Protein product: CASKSVADGYTF.

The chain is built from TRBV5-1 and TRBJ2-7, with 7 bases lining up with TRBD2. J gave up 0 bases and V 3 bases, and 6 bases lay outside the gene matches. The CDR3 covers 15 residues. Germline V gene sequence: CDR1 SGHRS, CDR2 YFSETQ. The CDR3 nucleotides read TGCGCCAGCAGCTCGGGGGACTATAGCTCCTACGAGCAGTACTTC. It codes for CASSSGDYSSYEQYF.

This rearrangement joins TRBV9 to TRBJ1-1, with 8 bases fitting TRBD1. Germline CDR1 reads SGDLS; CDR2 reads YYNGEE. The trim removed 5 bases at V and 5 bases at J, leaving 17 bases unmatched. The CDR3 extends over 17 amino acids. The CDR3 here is CASRPLSGTGGRTEAFF. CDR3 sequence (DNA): TGTGCCAGCAGACCCCTGTCGGGGACAGGCGGTAGGACTGAAGCTTTCTTT.

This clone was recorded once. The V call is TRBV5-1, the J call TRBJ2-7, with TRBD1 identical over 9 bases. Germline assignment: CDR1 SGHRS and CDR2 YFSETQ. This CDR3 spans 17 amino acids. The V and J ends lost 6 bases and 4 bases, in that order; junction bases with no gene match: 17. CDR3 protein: CASTGGQGVRGGYEQYF. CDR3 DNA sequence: TGCGCCAGCACCGGGGGACAGGGTGTCCGAGGTGGATACGAGCAGTACTTC.

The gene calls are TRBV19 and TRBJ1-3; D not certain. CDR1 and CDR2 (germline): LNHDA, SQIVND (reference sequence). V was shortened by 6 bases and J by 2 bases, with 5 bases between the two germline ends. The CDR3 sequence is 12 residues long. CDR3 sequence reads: CASRSTGNTIYF. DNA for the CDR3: TGTGCCAGTAGAAGTACTGGAAACACCATATATTTT.

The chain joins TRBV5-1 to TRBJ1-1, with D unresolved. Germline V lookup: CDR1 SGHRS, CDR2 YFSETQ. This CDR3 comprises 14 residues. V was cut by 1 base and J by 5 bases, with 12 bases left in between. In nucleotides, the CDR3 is TGCGCCAGCAGCTTGCCGGGCCCGGGGACTGAAGCTTTCTTT. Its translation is CASSLPGPGTEAFF.

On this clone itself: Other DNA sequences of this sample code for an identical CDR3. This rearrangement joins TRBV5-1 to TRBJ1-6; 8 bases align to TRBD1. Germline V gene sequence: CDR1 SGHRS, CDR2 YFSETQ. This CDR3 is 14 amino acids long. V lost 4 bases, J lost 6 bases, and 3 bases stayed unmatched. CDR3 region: CASSPGQGNSPLHF. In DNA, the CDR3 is TGCGCCAGCAGCCCCGGACAGGGTAATTCACCCCTCCACTTT.

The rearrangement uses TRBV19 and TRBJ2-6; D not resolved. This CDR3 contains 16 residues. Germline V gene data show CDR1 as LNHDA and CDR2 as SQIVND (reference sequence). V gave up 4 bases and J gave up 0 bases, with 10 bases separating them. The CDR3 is CASSSYTSSGANVLTF. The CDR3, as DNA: TGTGCCAGTAGTAGCTATACTTCCTCTGGGGCCAACGTCCTGACTTTC.

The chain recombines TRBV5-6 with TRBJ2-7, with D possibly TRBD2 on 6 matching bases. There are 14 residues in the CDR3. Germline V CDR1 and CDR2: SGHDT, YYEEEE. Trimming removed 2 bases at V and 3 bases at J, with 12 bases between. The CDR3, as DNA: TGTGCCAGCAGCTTAGAAGGGACTTACTACGAGCAGTACTTC. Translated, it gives CASSLEGTYYEQYF.

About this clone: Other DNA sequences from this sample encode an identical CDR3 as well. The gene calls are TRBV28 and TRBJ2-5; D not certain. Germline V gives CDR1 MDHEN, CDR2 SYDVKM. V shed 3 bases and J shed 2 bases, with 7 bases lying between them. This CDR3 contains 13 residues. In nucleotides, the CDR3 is TGTGCCAGCAGTTTCAGCGCACAAGAGACCCAGTACTTC. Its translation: CASSFSAQETQYF.

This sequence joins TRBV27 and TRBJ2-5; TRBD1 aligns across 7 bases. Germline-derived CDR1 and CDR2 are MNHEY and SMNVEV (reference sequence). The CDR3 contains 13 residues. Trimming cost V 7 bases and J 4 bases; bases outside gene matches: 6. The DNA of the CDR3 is TGTGCCAGCAACATACAGGGGAGAGAGACCCAGTACTTC. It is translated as CASNIQGRETQYF.

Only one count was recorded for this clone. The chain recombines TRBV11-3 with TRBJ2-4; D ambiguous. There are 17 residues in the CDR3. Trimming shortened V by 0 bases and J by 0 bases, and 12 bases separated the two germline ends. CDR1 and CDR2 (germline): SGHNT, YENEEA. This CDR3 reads CASSLESFPLAKNIQYF. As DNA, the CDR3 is TGTGCCAGCAGCTTAGAATCCTTCCCCTTAGCCAAAAACATTCAGTACTTC.

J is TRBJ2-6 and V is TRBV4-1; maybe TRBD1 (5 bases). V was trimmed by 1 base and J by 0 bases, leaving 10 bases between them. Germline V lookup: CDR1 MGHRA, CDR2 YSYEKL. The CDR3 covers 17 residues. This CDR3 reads CASSQAQARSGANVLTF. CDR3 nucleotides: TGCGCCAGCAGCCAAGCACAGGCCCGCTCTGGGGCCAACGTCCTGACTTTC.